These 24 T cell receptor beta chains were sequenced from one sample in a study of PD-L1 blockade in urothelial cancer. Time point specified: peripheral blood 6 weeks after treatment start. Profiling relied on immunoSEQ multiplex PCR, and the TCRdb table lists in-frame clones only, not all of them. Altogether 75,000 to 95,000 clones are present, 91% being singletons, with the ten largest covering 0.87%. The sequencing here drew on PBMCs, taken around atezolizumab (anti-PD-L1) treatment. The receptor source for this set is a woman of 80 years or more with urothelial cancer.

V is TRBV10-3 and J is TRBJ2-3; D might be TRBD1 (6 bases). The ends were cut back, 2 bases at V and 2 bases at J, with 14 bases in the middle. CDR1 ENHRY and CDR2 SYGVKD come from the germline V gene. This CDR3 has 16 residues. CDR3 nucleotides: TGTGCCATCAGTGAGCGTGGGGGCACCCTCACAGATACGCAGTATTTT. Amino acids: CAISERGGTLTDTQYF.

The chain couples TRBV27 to TRBJ1-1, with 7 bases matching TRBD1. The CDR3 consists of 14 residues. V shed 6 bases and J 1 base; nucleotides not matched to a gene: 5. CDR1 and CDR2 from the germline V gene are MNHEY and SMNVEV (reference sequence). The CDR3 nucleotides are TGTGCCAGCAGCCTCGACAGGGCGAACACTGAAGCTTTCTTT. Protein sequence: CASSLDRANTEAFF.

This chain's CDR3 is CASSGSGVPTYEQYF. In nucleotides, the CDR3 is TGTGCCAGCAGTGGGAGCGGGGTCCCAACCTACGAGCAGTACTTC. This rearrangement joins TRBV6-1 to TRBJ2-7, with 7 positions matching TRBD2. Germline V lookup: CDR1 MNHNS, CDR2 SASEGT. The CDR3 runs 15 residues. Trimming took 4 bases from V and 2 from J; bases not matched to a gene: 8.

This clone was detected a few times. The V call is TRBV27, the J call TRBJ1-1; 7 bases are shared with TRBD1. CDR1 is MNHEY and CDR2 is SMNVEV in the germline V gene (reference sequence). Trimming took 4 bases from V and 10 from J; bases not matched to a gene: 9. The CDR3 is 13 residues long. CDR3 protein: CASSYGLSGGAFF. Here the CDR3 DNA reads TGTGCCAGCAGTTATGGCCTGTCAGGGGGAGCTTTCTTT.

This clone was recorded once. V gene TRBV10-3 combines with J gene TRBJ1-2; 7 positions agree with TRBD1. The germline V gene encodes CDR1 ENHRY and CDR2 SYGVKD. Trimming took 3 bases from V and 8 from J; bases not matched to a gene: 6. The CDR3 length is 13 residues. CDR3 DNA sequence: TGTGCCATCAGTGACCTACAGGGGACGGGCTACACCTTC. This codes for CAISDLQGTGYTF.

V and J are TRBV5-6 and TRBJ2-5; TRBD2 matches at 9 bases. Per germline, CDR1 SGHDT and CDR2 YYEEEE. V trimming: 8 bases; J trimming: 5 bases; junction bases outside the gene matches: 10. The CDR3 contains 14 residues. The CDR3 DNA follows: TGTGCCAGTATAATTAGCGGGAGAGGGGAGACCCAGTACTTC. Amino acid sequence: CASIISGRGETQYF. The complete variable domain, with remaining parts taken from reference TRBV5-6 and TRBJ2-5, reads DAGVTQSPTHLIKTRGQQVTLRCSPKSGHDTVSWYQQALGQGPQFIFQYYEEEERQRGNFPDRFSGHQFPNYSSELNVNALLLGDSALYLCASIISGRGETQYFGPGTRLLVL.

The chain is built from TRBV7-9 and TRBJ2-1; 7 bases fit TRBD1. The CDR3 spans 12 residues. J lost 8 bases, V lost 5 bases, and 3 bases had no gene match. CDR1 SEHNR and CDR2 FQNEAQ come from the germline V gene (reference sequence). For the CDR3, the DNA is TGTGCCAGCAGCCAAGACAGGGATGAGCAGTTCTTC. This gives the protein CASSQDRDEQFF.

The genes are TRBV5-1 and TRBJ2-3; D unresolved. Trimming took off 3 bases at V and 0 bases at J, with 5 bases between the two ends. The CDR3 runs 13 residues. The germline V gene has CDR1 SGHRS and CDR2 YFSETQ. The CDR3 sequence is CASSSISTDTQYF. The CDR3 bases are TGCGCCAGCAGCTCTATTAGCACAGATACGCAGTATTTT.

The chain links TRBV7-6 to TRBJ1-1, with D possibly matching TRBD1 (6 bases). Germline V gene lookup returns CDR1 SGHVS and CDR2 FNYEAQ. Deletions cut 5 bases from V and 5 bases from J, with 12 bases between. CDR3 length: 13 amino acids. For the CDR3, the DNA is TGTGCCAGCAGCGTAGGACAGAGTACTGAAGCTTTCTTT. Protein sequence: CASSVGQSTEAFF.

The chain couples TRBV6-1 to TRBJ2-5; 10 positions match TRBD1. The DNA end favors TRBJ2-7, so the J call may be wrong. The CDR3 is made up of 13 amino acids. Germline V lookup: CDR1 MNHNS, CDR2 SASEGT. The CDR3 sequence is CASEGQGNYEQYF. The CDR3 DNA follows: TGTGCCAGTGAGGGACAGGGGAACTACGAGCAGTACTTC.

The rearrangement links TRBV25-1 to TRBJ2-3, with 8 nucleotides matching TRBD1. Trimming took 8 bases from V and 4 from J; bases not matched to a gene: 5. The CDR3 covers 13 residues. Germline V CDR1 and CDR2: MGHDK, SYGVNS. Here the CDR3 reads CASGRTGSDTQYF. The CDR3 DNA reads TGTGCCAGCGGAAGGACAGGGTCAGATACGCAGTATTTT.

The rearrangement joins TRBV7-9 to TRBJ1-4; D ambiguous. Germline lookup yields CDR1 SEHNR and CDR2 FQNEAQ (reference sequence). CDR3 length equals 15 residues. V lost 5 bases and J lost 1, with 11 bases in between. CDR3 DNA: TGTGCCAGCAGCCTACACACGGGAACTAATGAAAAACTGTTTTTT. Protein product: CASSLHTGTNEKLFF.

This sequence joins TRBV19 and TRBJ2-1, with 7 bases that match TRBD2. J lost 5 bases, V lost 7 bases, and 8 bases had no gene match. CDR1 and CDR2 from the germline V gene are LNHDA and SQIVND (reference sequence). CDR3 length equals 14 residues. This CDR3 reads CASNPHGGNNEQFF. DNA for the CDR3: TGTGCCAGTAACCCTCACGGGGGGAACAATGAGCAGTTCTTC.

The chain couples TRBV19 to TRBJ1-5, with D possibly being TRBD1 (5 bases). Trimming pared 5 bases from V and 4 bases from J, leaving 12 bases between. The CDR3 is made up of 14 amino acids. CDR1 LNHDA and CDR2 SQIVND come from the germline V gene (reference sequence). In nucleotides, the CDR3 is TGTGCCAGTAGTTCAGAGAGGACAAATCAGCCCCAGCATTTT. This gives the protein CASSSERTNQPQHF.

This clone was seen a single time. The chain links TRBV5-4 to TRBJ2-2, with 7 bases lining up with TRBD1. The CDR3 contains 16 residues. Germline CDR1 and CDR2: SGHNT and YYREEE (reference sequence). The trim removed 4 bases at V and 1 base at J, leaving 7 bases unmatched. CDR3 in amino acids: CASSPLTGVNTGELFF. The CDR3 coding sequence is TGTGCCAGCAGCCCCCTAACAGGGGTGAACACCGGGGAGCTGTTTTTT.

Remarks on this clone: Other DNA sequences in this sample translate to the same CDR3. The rearrangement links TRBV10-1 to TRBJ2-3, with 7 bases matching TRBD2. The germline V gene encodes CDR1 WNHNN and CDR2 SYGVQD (reference sequence). The CDR3 extends over 14 amino acids. V was clipped by 3 bases and J by 1 base; unmatched bases: 1. The CDR3, as DNA: TGCGCCAGCAGTGAAAGCGGGGGCACAGATACGCAGTATTTT. Translating it yields CASSESGGTDTQYF.

The rearrangement uses TRBV5-1 and TRBJ2-7; 9 nucleotides align to TRBD1. Germline values: CDR1 SGHRS, CDR2 YFSETQ. Trimming cost V 0 bases and J 3 bases; bases outside gene matches: 4. This CDR3 comprises 15 residues. The chain's CDR3 is CASSLDPGQGYEQYF. The DNA of the CDR3 is TGCGCCAGCAGCTTGGACCCGGGACAGGGCTACGAGCAGTACTTC. Variable domain in full (rest from reference TRBV5-1 and TRBJ2-7): KAGVTQTPRYLIKTRGQQVTLSCSPISGHRSVSWYQQTPGQGLQFLFEYFSETQRNKGNFPGRFSGRQFSNSRSEMNVSTLELGDSALYLCASSLDPGQGYEQYFGPGTRLTVT.

This sequence joins TRBV5-4 and TRBJ1-1; 7 nucleotides match TRBD1. The trim removed 4 bases at V and 2 bases at J, leaving 11 bases unmatched. Germline loops: CDR1 SGHNT, CDR2 YYREEE (reference sequence). The CDR3 runs 16 residues. This chain's CDR3 is CASSQGLGQINTEAFF. As DNA, the CDR3 is TGTGCCAGCAGCCAAGGCCTGGGACAGATAAACACTGAAGCTTTCTTT.

The chain employs TRBV19 and TRBJ2-7; weak D call: TRBD1 (5 bases). Germline-derived CDR1 and CDR2 are LNHDA and SQIVND (reference sequence). The V end was cut by 5 bases, the J end by 2 bases, with 10 bases between. There are 13 residues in the CDR3. The DNA of the CDR3 is TGTGCCAGTAGTGGGTGGACAACCTACGAGCAGTACTTC. Encoded protein: CASSGWTTYEQYF.

This chain links TRBV5-8 with TRBJ2-1; 8 bases fit TRBD1. The J segment lost 0 bases and the V segment lost 5 bases, leaving 4 bases of the junction unmatched. CDR3 length: 15 amino acids. Germline CDR1 and CDR2: SGHTS and YDEGEE. This CDR3 is CASRRTGGSYNEQFF. The CDR3 DNA is TGTGCCAGCAGACGTACAGGGGGCTCCTACAATGAGCAGTTCTTC.

The chain combines TRBV9 with TRBJ1-1; D gene uncertain. Germline V gene data show CDR1 as SGDLS and CDR2 as YYNGEE. The CDR3 length is 15 residues. Trimming stripped 3 bases from V and 1 base from J, with 13 bases between. CDR3 DNA sequence: TGTGCCAGCAGCGCCCCCGGGTCCCCGAACACTGAAGCTTTCTTT. This encodes CASSAPGSPNTEAFF.

The chain joins TRBV18 to TRBJ2-1; 7 nucleotides align to TRBD2. In germline, CDR1 is KGHSH, CDR2 LQKENI. The CDR3 spans 16 residues. J was trimmed by 6 bases and V by 3 bases; bases with no gene match: 11. The CDR3 protein is CASSPLPAGVGNEQFF. The CDR3 coding sequence is TGTGCCAGCTCACCCCTCCCTGCGGGAGTGGGCAATGAGCAGTTCTTC.

V gene TRBV10-3 combines with J gene TRBJ2-6; D ambiguous. This CDR3 is built from 18 residues. Between the trimmed V and J ends, which lost 8 bases and 2 bases, there was a span of 22 bases. Germline V gives CDR1 ENHRY, CDR2 SYGVKD. CDR3 DNA sequence: TGTGCCATCGCCTCCTCGGTTAGTCAGCAGGCTGGGGCCAACGTCCTGACTTTC. The encoded protein is CAIASSVSQQAGANVLTF.

The V gene is TRBV5-1, the J gene TRBJ1-1; 7 bases fit TRBD1. CDR3 length: 15 amino acids. Germline V gene sequence: CDR1 SGHRS, CDR2 YFSETQ. The trim removed 4 bases at V and 2 bases at J, leaving 8 bases unmatched. Here the CDR3 DNA reads TGCGCCAGCAGCCTGCAAGGGGGCATAAACACTGAAGCTTTCTTT. Residues: CASSLQGGINTEAFF.